This T cell receptor beta chain was identified during a study of CD8 T cells in Susac syndrome. Study in general: Of the sequenced Susac syndrome patients, six had active disease and eight were in remission.

RNA in amounts of roughly 0.5 to 1 ug was reverse transcribed with random hexamers. Across 54 Vbeta and 13 Jbeta, immunoSEQ multiplex PCR amplified TCR beta CDR3. TCRdb recomputed calls from the immunoSEQ multiplex PCR reads with MiXCR, one row per CDR3 protein. The table has 150,000 to 200,000 distinct CDR3 sequences, about 94% seen once. Negative magnetic isolation gave CD8+ and CD4+ cells; FACS enriched CD8+ TEMRA. Germline trimming cut 6 bases from V and 6 bases from J; bases unmatched to any gene: 9. The CDR3 sequence is 14 residues long. Germline assignment: CDR1 MNHEY and CDR2 SVGAGI. This clonotype was observed once. What it recognizes is unknown. Study-wide findings and caveats: Clonal expansion was absent from the CD4+ T cell repertoires in Susac syndrome.

V and J are TRBV6-5 and TRBJ2-7, with 9 bases matching TRBD2. Sequenced input: CD4+ T cells from PBMCs. The clonotype originates from a human donor with Susac syndrome. For the CDR3, the DNA is TGTGCCAGCAGCGCCTGGGGACTAGCAGGCGAGCAGTACTTC. Amino acids: CASSAWGLAGEQYF.